Listed here is a single T cell receptor (beta chain). Its antigen remains unidentified. From germline, CDR1 is KGHDR and CDR2 SFDVKD. V gave up 11 bases and J gave up 0 bases, with 19 bases separating them. The length of the CDR3 is 17 residues. Profiled with immunoSEQ multiplex PCR; TCRdb holds only in-frame clones, not every one. The repertoire holds tens of thousands of clones, roughly 90% seen once, with roughly 2.6% in the top ten. These data are taken from a study of T cell responses to AZD1222 COVID-19 vaccine. Samples with a second dose at about 4 or about 12 weeks were pooled together. General study findings and limits: An increase in Spike-specific TCR breadth and depth was observed after two AZD1222 doses. After the peak T cell response, and only then, were repertoires sampled. Just 5 or 6 AZD1222 recipients tested seropositive at baseline.

The chain couples TRBV24-1 to TRBJ2-6, with a weak D call TRBD1 (6 bases). The sequences come from peripheral blood, collected 28 days after the second AZD1222 dose. The source of this sequence is an adult who received the AZD1222 COVID-19 vaccine. For the CDR3, the DNA is TGTGCCATTGCCACTCCGGGACAAAACTCTGGGGCCAACGTCCTGACTTTC. Translating it yields CAIATPGQNSGANVLTF.